The 19 T cell receptor beta chains given below trace back to one sample, sequenced in a study of blood T cell repertoires in COVID-19. Here immunoSEQ multiplex PCR was the method, and the copy in TCRdb shows in-frame clones only, minus some. The table records a few hundred thousand clones, roughly 86% of them present only once. The sample was peripheral blood. The receptors stem from a man in his sixties with acute or convalescent COVID-19.

The V gene is TRBV5-4, the J gene TRBJ2-2; a weak D match, TRBD1 (6 bases). Trimming cost V 0 bases and J 0 bases, with 15 bases left between them. This CDR3 is 18 amino acids long. The V gene's germline CDR1 is SGHNT and CDR2 YYREEE (reference sequence). CDR3 loop: CASSLGFRGTSNTGELFF. CDR3 nucleotides: TGTGCCAGCAGCTTGGGGTTTAGGGGGACATCGAACACCGGGGAGCTGTTTTTT. The full variable domain, completed using reference TRBV5-4 and TRBJ2-2, is ETGVTQSPTHLIKTRGQQVTLRCSSQSGHNTVSWYQQALGQGPQFIFQYYREEENGRGNFPPRFSGLQFPNYSSELNVNALELDDSALYLCASSLGFRGTSNTGELFFGEGSRLTVL.

The rearrangement links TRBV4-2 to TRBJ2-5; maybe TRBD2 (6 bases). The CDR3 runs to 15 residues. Germline V gene sequence: CDR1 LGHNA, CDR2 YNFKEQ. Trimming cost V 1 base and J 5 bases, with 14 bases left between them. CDR3 DNA sequence: TGTGCCAGCAGCCAAGGGGAAACTAGCTGGGAGACCCAGTACTTC. Its protein product is CASSQGETSWETQYF.

A single count supports this clone. This sequence joins TRBV11-1 and TRBJ1-4, with D possibly being TRBD1 (5 bases). From germline, CDR1 is SGHAT and CDR2 FQDESV (reference sequence). The CDR3 extends over 14 amino acids. Trimming cost V 3 bases and J 4 bases, with 9 bases left between them. CDR3 nucleotides: TGTGCCAGCAGCTTGAGACAGTTTAATGAAAAACTGTTTTTT. It specifies CASSLRQFNEKLFF.

The gene calls are TRBV25-1 and TRBJ2-7; D is perhaps TRBD2 (5 bases). V was shortened by 0 bases and J by 3 bases, with 9 bases between the two germline ends. The CDR3 length is 14 residues. CDR1 MGHDK and CDR2 SYGVNS come from the germline V gene. The CDR3 region is CASSEYRGNYEQYF. DNA for the CDR3: TGTGCCAGCAGTGAATATAGAGGGAACTACGAGCAGTACTTC.

This clone has at least ten counts. The chain joins TRBV7-9 to TRBJ2-7; 9 bases match TRBD1. CDR3 size: 15 residues. Germline loops: CDR1 SEHNR, CDR2 FQNEAQ (reference sequence). The V and J ends lost 5 bases and 4 bases, in that order; junction bases with no gene match: 9. The chain's CDR3 is CASSGEQGALYEQYF. In nucleotides, the CDR3 is TGTGCCAGCAGCGGGGAACAGGGGGCGCTATACGAGCAGTACTTC.

The chain recombines TRBV30 with TRBJ1-1, with D possibly TRBD1 on 5 matching bases. This CDR3 has 12 amino acids. V was shortened by 0 bases and J by 8 bases, with 10 bases between the two germline ends. The V gene's germline CDR1 is GTSNPN and CDR2 SVGIG (reference sequence). In DNA form, the CDR3 reads TGTGCCTGGAGTGTACTGGGGGGGGAAGCTTTCTTT. It is translated as CAWSVLGGEAFF.

The chain joins TRBV7-8 to TRBJ1-1; 9 bases are a match to TRBD1. J lost 7 bases, V lost 5 bases, and 5 bases had no gene match. This CDR3 contains 13 residues. The germline gives CDR1 SGHVS, CDR2 FQNEAQ. As DNA, the CDR3 is TGTGCCAGCAGCACAATGGACAGGGGTGAAGCTTTCTTT. This encodes CASSTMDRGEAFF.

This clone has only a few counts. The CDR3 spells CASSASQGRGYGYTF. The CDR3 coding sequence is TGTGCCAGCAGCGCTTCGCAGGGGAGGGGCTATGGCTACACCTTC. This chain links TRBV9 with TRBJ1-2; maybe TRBD1 (6 bases). V was pared by 3 bases and J by 4 bases, with 16 bases between. CDR3 length equals 15 residues. Germline CDR1 reads SGDLS; CDR2 reads YYNGEE.

The J gene is TRBJ2-5, the V gene TRBV30; 8 bases match TRBD1. The CDR3 runs 13 residues. CDR1 is GTSNPN, CDR2 SVGIG, per germline (reference sequence). V was pared by 7 bases and J by 2 bases, with 6 bases of the junction left unmatched. The CDR3 coding sequence is TGTGCCTCCATAGGACAGGGACAAGAGACCCAGTACTTC. Its protein is CASIGQGQETQYF.

The rearrangement uses TRBV12-3 or TRBV12-4 and TRBJ1-5, with D unresolved. Trimming left V 3 bases short and J 2 bases short, with 5 bases between. The CDR3 consists of 13 residues. The CDR3: CASSFSGNQPQHF. CDR3 DNA sequence: TGTGCCAGCAGTTTTTCCGGCAATCAGCCCCAGCATTTT.

This CDR3 reads CASSPGTVYGYTF. The CDR3 nucleotides read TGTGCCAGCAGCCCAGGGACAGTCTATGGCTACACCTTC. The genes are TRBV3-1 (or the pseudogene TRBV3-2) and TRBJ1-2, with 7 bases lining up with TRBD1. V was pared by 4 bases and J by 4 bases, with 3 bases of the junction left unmatched. This CDR3 has 13 residues. CDR1 LGHDT and CDR2 YNNKEL come from the germline V gene (reference sequence).

Turning to this clone: Other nucleotide sequences from this sample produce the same CDR3. The chain is built from TRBV6-5 and TRBJ2-1, with TRBD2 as a possible D gene (6 bases). The CDR3 extends over 15 amino acids. The germline V gene encodes CDR1 MNHEY and CDR2 SVGAGI. Trimming removed 2 bases from V and 0 bases from J, with 8 bases in between. The CDR3: CASSYGGSSYNEQFF. The CDR3 coding sequence is TGTGCCAGCAGTTACGGGGGGAGCTCCTACAATGAGCAGTTCTTC.

V gene TRBV6-1 combines with J gene TRBJ2-7; perhaps TRBD2 as D (6 bases). Trimming stripped 3 bases from V and 3 bases from J, with 9 bases between. Germline V lookup: CDR1 MNHNS, CDR2 SASEGT. The CDR3 covers 13 residues. In nucleotides, the CDR3 is TGTGCCAGCAGTGACAGGGAGGTCTACGAGCAGTACTTC. It yields the protein CASSDREVYEQYF.

Only one count was recorded for this clone. The J gene is TRBJ2-7, the V gene TRBV20-1; D gene unclear. The CDR3 loop spans 11 amino acids. V shed 3 bases and J shed 3 bases, with 6 bases lying between them. Germline V CDR1 and CDR2: DFQATT, SNEGSKA (reference sequence). The CDR3 nucleotides are TGCAGTGCTAGTGTAATCTACGAGCAGTACTTC. Its protein is CSASVIYEQYF.

The J gene is TRBJ2-5, the V gene TRBV19, with 14 bases lining up with TRBD2. The trim removed 5 bases at V and 4 bases at J, leaving 6 bases unmatched. The CDR3 sequence is 16 residues long. Germline V gives CDR1 LNHDA, CDR2 SQIVND (reference sequence). CDR3 residues: CASSRLAGGQIETQYF. The CDR3 region has the DNA TGTGCCAGTAGTCGACTAGCGGGGGGGCAAATAGAGACCCAGTACTTC.

The chain is built from TRBV28 and TRBJ1-5, with D possibly being TRBD1 (5 bases). This CDR3 comprises 17 residues. The ends were cut back, 5 bases at V and 2 bases at J, with 19 bases in the middle. Germline CDR1 reads MDHEN; CDR2 reads SYDVKM. CDR3 loop: CASSVSGPPRGNQPQHF. The CDR3 region has the DNA TGTGCCAGCAGTGTTTCAGGGCCCCCCCGTGGCAATCAGCCCCAGCATTTT.

This clone was observed a single time. V and J are TRBV9 and TRBJ2-3, with a tentative D call TRBD1 (8 bases). Germline loops: CDR1 SGDLS, CDR2 YYNGEE. Deletions cut 4 bases from V and 5 bases from J, with 17 bases between. There are 15 residues in the CDR3. The CDR3 here is CASSSAGTGRDTQYF. In nucleotides, the CDR3 is TGTGCCAGCAGCTCAGCGGGGACAGGCAGAGATACGCAGTATTTT.

The rearrangement uses TRBV19 and TRBJ1-2, with D uncertain. Germline V lookup: CDR1 LNHDA, CDR2 SQIVND (reference sequence). Trimming cost V 6 bases and J 2 bases, with 13 bases left between them. This CDR3 has 14 residues. The CDR3 sequence: CASRRVPGNYGYTF. The CDR3 DNA sequence: TGTGCCAGTAGGCGTGTCCCCGGGAACTATGGCTACACCTTC.

J is TRBJ1-1 and V is TRBV12-3 or TRBV12-4, with TRBD1 identical over 10 bases. V lost 6 bases and J lost 12; bases outside the gene matches: 10. This CDR3 spans 13 amino acids. CDR3 DNA: TGTGCCAGCAGGCCGGGACAGGGGAGATCACCTTTCTTT. Protein: CASRPGQGRSPFF.